The next 16 T cell receptor beta chains were all read from a single sample in a study of blood T cell repertoires in COVID-19. Libraries were prepared by immunoSEQ multiplex PCR; TCRdb keeps only in-frame clonotypes and omits some of them. The sample has 200,000 to 300,000 clones; approximately 80% are singletons. The sample consisted of peripheral blood. The source is an older woman with active or convalescent COVID-19.

This chain uses TRBV7-9 with TRBJ1-1; 12 bases are shared with TRBD1. The germline CDR1 and CDR2 sequences are SEHNR and FQNEAQ (reference sequence). J gave up 11 bases and V 5 bases, and 6 bases lay outside the gene matches. The CDR3 is made up of 13 amino acids. This CDR3 is CASSAGQGAWAFF. In nucleotides, the CDR3 is TGTGCCAGCAGCGCGGGACAGGGGGCTTGGGCTTTCTTT. The variable domain in full, completed from reference TRBV7-9 and TRBJ1-1, reads DTGVSQNPRHKITKRGQNVTFRCDPISEHNRLYWYRQTLGQGPEFLTYFQNEAQLEKSRLLSDRFSAERPKGSFSTLEIQRTEQGDSAMYLCASSAGQGAWAFFGQGTRLTVV.

This clone was observed once. The V call is TRBV11-1, the J call TRBJ2-1, with 8 bases fitting TRBD1. V dropped 3 bases and J dropped 2; count of bases not matched to a gene: 3. CDR3 size: 15 residues. Germline values: CDR1 SGHAT, CDR2 FQDESV (reference sequence). In DNA form, the CDR3 reads TGTGCCAGCAGCTTTTTGGGACAGGCCTACAATGAGCAGTTCTTC. It specifies CASSFLGQAYNEQFF. Combining the CDR3 with reference TRBV11-1 and TRBJ2-1 gives the whole variable domain EAEVAQSPRYKITEKSQAVAFWCDPISGHATLYWYRQILGQGPELLVQFQDESVVDDSQLPKDRFSAERLKGVDSTLKIQPAELGDSAMYLCASSFLGQAYNEQFFGPGTRLTVL.

This chain connects TRBV19 to TRBJ1-2; 8 bases are a match to TRBD1. The CDR3 extends over 17 amino acids. V gave up 1 base and J gave up 4 bases; unmatched junction bases: 11. Germline CDR1 is LNHDA and CDR2 is SQIVND (reference sequence). CDR3 in amino acids: CASSIGDRFSATYGYTF. CDR3 sequence (DNA): TGTGCCAGTAGTATAGGGGACAGGTTCTCGGCGACCTATGGCTACACCTTC.

The chain joins TRBV28 to TRBJ1-5; TRBD1 might be the D (6 bases). This CDR3 region has 15 residues. Trimming stripped 7 bases from V and 2 bases from J, with 15 bases between. Germline values: CDR1 MDHEN, CDR2 SYDVKM. CDR3 loop: CASTTSGVGNQPQHF. CDR3 bases: TGTGCCAGCACCACCTCAGGGGTCGGCAATCAGCCCCAGCATTTT.

This rearrangement joins TRBV20-1 to TRBJ2-1; no clear D gene. The V gene lost 6 bases and the J gene lost 0 bases, with 12 bases spanning the gap. Germline CDR1 DFQATT, CDR2 SNEGSKA (reference sequence). The CDR3 consists of 14 residues. The CDR3: CSASHPSSYNEQFF. The CDR3 DNA follows: TGCAGTGCGAGTCACCCGAGCTCCTACAATGAGCAGTTCTTC.

V and J are TRBV3-1 (or the pseudogene TRBV3-2) and TRBJ2-2; D is ambiguous. Trimming stripped 6 bases from V and 6 bases from J, with 8 bases between. The germline V gene has CDR1 LGHDT and CDR2 YNNKEL (reference sequence). CDR3 length: 12 amino acids. CDR3 loop: CASRSRAGELFF. The CDR3 DNA follows: TGTGCCAGCAGGAGCCGGGCCGGGGAGCTGTTTTTT.

The V gene is TRBV9, the J gene TRBJ2-2; weak D call: TRBD2 (5 bases). The germline CDR1 and CDR2 sequences are SGDLS and YYNGEE. There are 13 residues in the CDR3. V shed 0 bases and J shed 6 bases, with 6 bases lying between them. CDR3 sequence (DNA): TGTGCCAGCAGCGTAGTGGAGGCCGGGGAGCTGTTTTTT. This sequence encodes CASSVVEAGELFF.

J is TRBJ2-3 and V is TRBV4-2; 11 bases match TRBD2. This CDR3 comprises 19 residues. Trimming cost V 0 bases and J 1 base; bases outside gene matches: 9. Germline V gives CDR1 LGHNA, CDR2 YNFKEQ. DNA for the CDR3: TGTGCCAGCAGCCAAGATCGCATAGCGGGGGGGCTGGGCACAGATACGCAGTATTTT. This sequence encodes CASSQDRIAGGLGTDTQYF.

This rearrangement joins TRBV5-6 to TRBJ1-4; no clear D. This CDR3 contains 14 residues. The V and J ends lost 0 bases and 2 bases respectively, with 5 bases between them. Germline assignment: CDR1 SGHDT and CDR2 YYEEEE. This CDR3 reads CASSLASTNEKLFF. The CDR3, as DNA: TGTGCCAGCAGCTTGGCCTCGACTAATGAAAAACTGTTTTTT.

This rearrangement joins TRBV5-1 to TRBJ1-1, with 9 bases lining up with TRBD1. Trimming at V came to 4 bases and at J to 5 bases, leaving 6 bases not matched to a gene. The CDR3 totals 14 residues. CDR1 is SGHRS, CDR2 YFSETQ, per germline. The CDR3 loop reads CASSLDRGWTEAFF. The CDR3 DNA is TGCGCCAGCAGCCTAGACAGGGGGTGGACTGAAGCTTTCTTT. Supplemented by reference TRBV5-1 and TRBJ1-1, the full variable domain reads KAGVTQTPRYLIKTRGQQVTLSCSPISGHRSVSWYQQTPGQGLQFLFEYFSETQRNKGNFPGRFSGRQFSNSRSEMNVSTLELGDSALYLCASSLDRGWTEAFFGQGTRLTVV.

The genes are TRBV11-3 and TRBJ2-2; 7 positions match TRBD2. The length of the CDR3 is 16 residues. The germline V gene encodes CDR1 SGHNT and CDR2 YENEEA. V lost 3 bases, J lost 0 bases, and 4 bases stayed unmatched. CDR3 nucleotide sequence: TGTGCCAGCAGCTTCCGAGCGGGATCGAACACCGGGGAGCTGTTTTTT. Amino acids: CASSFRAGSNTGELFF.

V usage is TRBV12-3 or TRBV12-4 and J usage is TRBJ2-1; D may be TRBD2 (6 bases). V dropped 5 bases and J dropped 8 bases, with 13 bases sitting between them. The CDR3 runs 13 residues. CDR3 coding DNA: TGTGCCAGCAGTAATCAGGGAGGCGATGAGCAGTTCTTC. As protein: CASSNQGGDEQFF.

This sequence joins TRBV19 and TRBJ2-2, with TRBD2 matching 10 bases. V shed 5 bases, J shed 4 bases, and the junction held 16 bases outside the gene matches. CDR1 LNHDA and CDR2 SQIVND come from the germline V gene (reference sequence). The CDR3 totals 19 residues. CDR3 region: CASSLRASGSGRSTGELFF. The CDR3 nucleotides read TGTGCCAGTAGTCTCCGGGCTAGCGGGAGTGGGCGGAGCACCGGGGAGCTGTTTTTT.

V and J are TRBV6-5 and TRBJ1-2; 7 nucleotides agree with TRBD1. V shed 7 bases, J shed 4 bases, and the junction held 6 bases outside the gene matches. From germline, CDR1 is MNHEY and CDR2 SVGAGI. This CDR3 is 13 amino acids long. CDR3 residues: CASKTGVGYGYTF. The CDR3 nucleotides read TGTGCCAGCAAAACAGGGGTTGGCTATGGCTACACCTTC.

V gene TRBV6-5 combines with J gene TRBJ2-7, with TRBD2 identical over 10 bases. Germline CDR1 and CDR2: MNHEY and SVGAGI. With 7 bases clipped from V and 0 bases from J, the junction kept 3 bases outside the gene matches. The CDR3 runs to 14 residues. DNA of the CDR3: TGTGCCAGCATCCGGACTAGCGGCTCCTACGAGCAGTACTTC. It encodes CASIRTSGSYEQYF.

V is TRBV2 and J is TRBJ2-7; 7 bases are shared with TRBD2. V was pared by 8 bases and J by 0 bases, with 10 bases of the junction left unmatched. CDR1 SNHLY and CDR2 FYNNEI come from the germline V gene. The CDR3 runs to 15 residues. The CDR3 here is CASGARAGSSYEQYF. CDR3 in DNA: TGTGCCAGCGGGGCACGAGCGGGAAGCTCCTACGAGCAGTACTTC. Together with reference TRBV2 and TRBJ2-7, the CDR3 gives the full variable domain: EPEVTQTPSHQVTQMGQEVILRCVPISNHLYFYWYRQILGQKVEFLVSFYNNEISEKSEIFDDQFSVERPDGSNFTLKIRSTKLEDSAMYFCASGARAGSSYEQYFGPGTRLTVT.